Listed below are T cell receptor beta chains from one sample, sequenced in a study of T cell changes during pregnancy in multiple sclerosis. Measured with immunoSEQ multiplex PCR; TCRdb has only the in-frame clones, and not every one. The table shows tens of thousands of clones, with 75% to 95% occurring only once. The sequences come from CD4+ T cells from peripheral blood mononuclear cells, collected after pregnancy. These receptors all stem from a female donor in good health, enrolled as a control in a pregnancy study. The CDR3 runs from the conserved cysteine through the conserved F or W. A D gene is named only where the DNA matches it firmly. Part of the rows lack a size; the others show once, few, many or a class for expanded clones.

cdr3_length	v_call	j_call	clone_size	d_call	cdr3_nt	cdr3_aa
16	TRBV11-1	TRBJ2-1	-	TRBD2	TGTGCCAGCAGCCCCCGGACTAGAACCTCCTACAATGAGCAGTTCTTC	CASSPRTRTSYNEQFF
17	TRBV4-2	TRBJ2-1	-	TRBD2	TGTGCCAGCAGCCTAAGGGGACTAGCGGGATCCGGCAATGAGCAGTTCTTC	CASSLRGLAGSGNEQFF
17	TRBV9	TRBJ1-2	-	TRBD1	TGTGCCAGCAGCGTAGGGGTAGGGGGCAGGAGTGGGGATGGCTACACCTTC	CASSVGVGGRSGDGYTF
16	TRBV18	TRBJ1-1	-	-	TGTGCCAGCTCACCGATCGACTTATCTACGGACACTGAAGCTTTCTTT	CASSPIDLSTDTEAFF
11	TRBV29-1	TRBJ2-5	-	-	TGCAGCGTTCGGGGGAGTGAGACCCAGTACTTC	CSVRGSETQYF
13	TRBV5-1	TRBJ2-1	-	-	TGCGCCAGCAGCCAGGGGACTACCAATGAGCAGTTCTTC	CASSQGTTNEQFF
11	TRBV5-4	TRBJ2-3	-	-	TGTGCCAGCACCAACACAGATACGCAGTATTTT	CASTNTDTQYF
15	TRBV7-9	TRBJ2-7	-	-	TGTGCCAGCAGCTTTGCAGCGGACCCACCCTACGAGCAGTACTTC	CASSFAADPPYEQYF
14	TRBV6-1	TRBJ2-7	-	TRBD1	TGTGCCAGCAGTGAATGGGACAGGCCCTACGAGCAGTACTTC	CASSEWDRPYEQYF
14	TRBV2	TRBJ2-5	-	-	TGTGCCAGCAGATTAGAACAGGGCCCAGAGACCCAGTACTTC	CASRLEQGPETQYF
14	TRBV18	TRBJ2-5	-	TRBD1	TGTGCCAGCTCACCAGGGACAGGGACATTGACCCAGTACTTC	CASSPGTGTLTQYF
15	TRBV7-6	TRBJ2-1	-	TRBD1	TGTGCCAGCAGCGTCGGGACAGGGACTTTCAATGAGCAGTTCTTC	CASSVGTGTFNEQFF
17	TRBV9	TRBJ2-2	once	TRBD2	TGTGCCAGCAGCGTGGATTCGGGACTAAACGCACTCGGGGAGCTGTTTTTT	CASSVDSGLNALGELFF
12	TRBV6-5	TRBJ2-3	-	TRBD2	TGTGCCAGCAGTTATACGGGAGGTACGCAGTATTTT	CASSYTGGTQYF
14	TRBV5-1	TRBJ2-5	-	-	TGCGCCAGCAGCTTGGGCAGGGAAAAAGAGACCCAGTACTTC	CASSLGREKETQYF
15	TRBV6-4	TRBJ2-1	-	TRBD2	TGTGCCAGCAGTGAAGGGACTAGCGGGCTAGGTGAGCAGTTCTTC	CASSEGTSGLGEQFF
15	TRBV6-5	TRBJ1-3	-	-	TGTGCCAGCAGTTACTCCCGGGTAGAAAGAAACACCATATATTTT	CASSYSRVERNTIYF
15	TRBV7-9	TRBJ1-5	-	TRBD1	TGTGCCAGCAGCTTAGGGACAGGGAGCAATCAGCCCCAGCATTTT	CASSLGTGSNQPQHF
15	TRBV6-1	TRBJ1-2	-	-	TGTGCCAGCAGTGAAGCGGGGCGCAGATCGGGTGGCTACACCTTC	CASSEAGRRSGGYTF
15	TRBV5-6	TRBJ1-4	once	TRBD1	TGTGCCAGCAGCGGGGGACAGGTGCTTAATGAAAAACTGTTTTTT	CASSGGQVLNEKLFF
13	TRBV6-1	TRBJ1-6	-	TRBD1	TGTGCCAGCAGTGGGACAGGGAGTGCACCCCTCCACTTT	CASSGTGSAPLHF
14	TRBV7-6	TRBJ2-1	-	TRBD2	TGTGCCAGCAGCTTAGAGGCGGGAGGAGCTGAGCAGTTCTTC	CASSLEAGGAEQFF
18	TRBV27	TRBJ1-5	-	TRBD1	TGTGCCAGCAGTTTTGGAGGATACCCAAACAGGGGGCGGCAGCCCCAGCATTTT	CASSFGGYPNRGRQPQHF
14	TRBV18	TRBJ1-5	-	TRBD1	TGTGCCAGCTCAACCTCGACAGGGATTCAGCCCCAGCATTTT	CASSTSTGIQPQHF
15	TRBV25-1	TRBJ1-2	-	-	TGTGCCAGCAGTGGGGGGACAAGTGCTAACTATGGCTACACCTTC	CASSGGTSANYGYTF
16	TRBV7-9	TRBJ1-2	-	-	TGTGCCAGCAGCCAGAAGCTTGGGGGGGGCGACTATGGCTACACCTTC	CASSQKLGGGDYGYTF
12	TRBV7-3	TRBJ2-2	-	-	TGTGCCAGCAGCCGTTTAGCCGGGGAGCTGTTTTTT	CASSRLAGELFF
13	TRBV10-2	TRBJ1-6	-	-	TGCGCCAGCAGTGAGGCCAGGGGCTCACCCCTCCACTTT	CASSEARGSPLHF
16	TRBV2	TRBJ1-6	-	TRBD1	TGTGCCAGCAGTGAGCGCATGCGACAGGGTGGATCACCCCTCCACTTT	CASSERMRQGGSPLHF
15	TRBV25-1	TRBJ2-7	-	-	TGTGCCAGCAGTGAGAGGGGGGGTGAGTGGCACGAGCAGTACTTC	CASSERGGEWHEQYF
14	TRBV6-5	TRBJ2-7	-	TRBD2	TGTGCCAGCAGTTCACCGGGGGGATACTACGAGCAGTACTTC	CASSSPGGYYEQYF
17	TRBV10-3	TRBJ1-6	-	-	TGTGCCATCAGTGAGGGGTTGGGCAGGGGCAGCAATTCACCCCTCCACTTT	CAISEGLGRGSNSPLHF
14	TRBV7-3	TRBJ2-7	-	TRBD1	TGTGCCAGCAGCTCCCGGACAGGGGGCTACGAGCAGTACTTC	CASSSRTGGYEQYF
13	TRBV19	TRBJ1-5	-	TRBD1	TGTGCCAGTAGCCTACAGGGGGCGCAGCCCCAGCATTTT	CASSLQGAQPQHF
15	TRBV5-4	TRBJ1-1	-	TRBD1	TGTGCCAGCAGCCCCTCGGGACAGGGTTATACTGAAGCTTTCTTT	CASSPSGQGYTEAFF
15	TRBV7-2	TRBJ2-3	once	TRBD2	TGTGCCAGCAGCTTGAGCGGGGTGACCACAGATACGCAGTATTTT	CASSLSGVTTDTQYF
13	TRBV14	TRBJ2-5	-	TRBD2	TGTGCCAGCAGCCCGGGACTAGTTGGGGCCCAGTACTTC	CASSPGLVGAQYF
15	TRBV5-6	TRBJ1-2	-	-	TGTGCCAGCAGCTTGGGAGGAGGAACCTTCTATGGCTACACCTTC	CASSLGGGTFYGYTF
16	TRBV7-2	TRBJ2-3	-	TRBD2	TGTGCCAGCAGCTTAGTACTAGCGGACCGCACAGATACGCAGTATTTT	CASSLVLADRTDTQYF
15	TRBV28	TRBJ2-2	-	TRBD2	TGTGCCAGCAGCTCGGGGGGGCAGGACACCGGGGAGCTGTTTTTT	CASSSGGQDTGELFF
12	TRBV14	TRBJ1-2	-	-	TGTGCCAGCAGCCAAGCTATGTATGGCTACACCTTC	CASSQAMYGYTF
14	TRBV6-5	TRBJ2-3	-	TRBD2	TGTGCCAGCCGGGCGGGGGGGCCCGCGGATACGCAGTATTTT	CASRAGGPADTQYF
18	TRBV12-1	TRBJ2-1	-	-	TGTGCCAGCAGCACCGGGACTAGCGGGGGCCCGGTCTTCTATGAGCAGTTCTTC	CASSTGTSGGPVFYEQFF
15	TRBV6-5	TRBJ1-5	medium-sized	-	TGTGCCAGCAGTTACTCGTCAGGGGCTGGTCAGCCCCAGCATTTT	CASSYSSGAGQPQHF
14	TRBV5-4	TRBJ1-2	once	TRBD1	TGTGCCAGCAGCTTTGGGACAGGGGACTATGGCTACACCTTC	CASSFGTGDYGYTF
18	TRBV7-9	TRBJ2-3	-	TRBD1	TGTGCCAGCAGCAGAGGACAGGGGGCTAGCGTCAGCACAGATACGCAGTATTTT	CASSRGQGASVSTDTQYF
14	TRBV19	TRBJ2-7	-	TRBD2	TGTGCCAGTAGTTTGGGACTAGCGTCCTACGAGCAGTACTTC	CASSLGLASYEQYF